This T cell receptor (beta chain) is drawn from a study of control samples from healthy donors and cancer patients. Germline CDR1 MNHEY, CDR2 SVGAGI. With 6 bases removed from V and 4 bases from J, the gap between germline ends came to 18 bases. The length of the CDR3 is 15 residues. Sequenced by immunoSEQ multiplex PCR; TCRdb stores in-frame clones only, minus some. The sample lists 160,000 or so clones; roughly 95% were seen once. Source material: blood. This chain uses TRBV6-5 with TRBJ1-2, with unresolved D. This clonotype was sampled from a young woman in good health. CDR3 protein: CASSPRSQLLYGYTF. CDR3 nucleotide sequence: TGTGCCAGCAGCCCCAGGTCACAGCTCCTCTATGGCTACACCTTC.